These 15 T cell receptor beta chains were sequenced from one sample in a study of blood T cell repertoires in COVID-19. Measured with immunoSEQ multiplex PCR; TCRdb has only the in-frame clones, and not every one. The sample shows nearly 70,000 clones, approximately 80% of them seen only once. Sequencing used peripheral blood. The receptors stem from a woman aged 80 or over with acute or convalescent COVID-19.

This chain links TRBV15 with TRBJ2-1; no definite D call. Germline loops: CDR1 LNHNV, CDR2 YYDKDF (reference sequence). The CDR3 length is 16 residues. Trimming cost V 1 base and J 7 bases, with 17 bases left between them. Here the CDR3 DNA reads TGTGCCACCAGCAGAGCATGGCAGAAATCTTGGAATGAGCAGTTCTTC. Translation gives CATSRAWQKSWNEQFF.

The V and J genes are TRBV20-1 and TRBJ2-7; possible D gene TRBD1, 6 bases. Trimming cost V 6 bases and J 5 bases, with 8 bases left between them. This CDR3 region has 10 residues. Germline V gene data show CDR1 as DFQATT and CDR2 as SNEGSKA (reference sequence). CDR3 loop: CSASGDEQYF. CDR3 bases: TGCAGTGCATCAGGGGACGAGCAGTACTTC.

The rearrangement uses TRBV3-1 (or the pseudogene TRBV3-2) and TRBJ2-5, with a weak D call TRBD1 (5 bases). Trimming stripped 4 bases from V and 4 bases from J, with 10 bases between. The CDR3 covers 13 residues. Germline values: CDR1 LGHDT, CDR2 YNNKEL (reference sequence). This chain's CDR3 is CASSPQGPETQYF. CDR3 in DNA: TGTGCCAGCAGCCCGCAGGGTCCAGAGACCCAGTACTTC.

This sequence joins TRBV11-3 and TRBJ2-3; 9 bases are a match to TRBD2. From germline, CDR1 is SGHNT and CDR2 YENEEA. J was trimmed by 4 bases and V by 5 bases; bases with no gene match: 7. The CDR3 consists of 15 residues. The CDR3 sequence: CASSPGTSSADTQYF. In DNA form, the CDR3 reads TGTGCCAGCAGCCCAGGGACTAGCTCGGCAGATACGCAGTATTTT.

The genes are TRBV9 and TRBJ1-2, with D tentatively TRBD1 (5 bases). V lost 3 bases and J 7 bases, leaving 22 bases between the germline ends. This CDR3 is built from 16 residues. Germline CDR1 and CDR2: SGDLS and YYNGEE. CDR3 in amino acids: CASSGGETEALGGYTF. CDR3 in DNA: TGTGCCAGCAGCGGGGGCGAGACCGAGGCATTGGGTGGCTACACCTTC. Using reference TRBV9 and TRBJ1-2 for the parts outside the CDR3, the full variable domain is DSGVTQTPKHLITATGQRVTLRCSPRSGDLSVYWYQQSLDQGLQFLIQYYNGEERAKGNILERFSAQQFPDLHSELNLSSLELGDSALYFCASSGGETEALGGYTFGSGTRLTVV.

As for this clone: At one of its ends the junction is not consistent with the germline gene, which may arise from a read error. This same CDR3 is encoded by further DNA sequences in the sample. The J gene is TRBJ2-1, the V gene TRBV7-7; 9 bases are shared with TRBD1. Germline loops: CDR1 SSHAT, CDR2 FNYEAQ (reference sequence). CDR3 size: 13 residues. The CDR3 region has the DNA TGTGCTAGCAGCCCAGACAGGGGGGATGAGCAGTTCTTC. Translation: CASSPDRGDEQFF.

This chain links TRBV4-2 with TRBJ1-1, with D unresolved. V was shortened by 2 bases and J by 1 base, with 14 bases between the two germline ends. This CDR3 is 16 amino acids long. Per the germline V gene, CDR1 is LGHNA and CDR2 is YNFKEQ. The CDR3 nucleotides are TGTGCCAGCAGCCAACCCGCTAGGAATGGGAACACTGAAGCTTTCTTT. It encodes CASSQPARNGNTEAFF.

The chain recombines TRBV29-1 with TRBJ1-1; D is unclear. With 3 bases removed from V and 3 bases from J, the gap between germline ends came to 11 bases. The CDR3 extends over 13 amino acids. CDR1 and CDR2 from the germline V gene are SQVTM and ANQGSEA. The CDR3 loop is CSVENGQHTEAFF. CDR3 in DNA: TGCAGCGTTGAGAATGGCCAACACACTGAAGCTTTCTTT.

The genes are TRBV27 and TRBJ2-7; TRBD2 agrees at 10 bases. This CDR3 contains 15 residues. V trimming: 2 bases; J trimming: 4 bases; junction bases outside the gene matches: 5. CDR1 and CDR2 (germline): MNHEY, SMNVEV (reference sequence). DNA for the CDR3: TGTGCCAGCAGTTTAGAGCTAGCGGGGGTTTACGAGCAGTACTTC. It codes for CASSLELAGVYEQYF.

The chain is built from TRBV5-8 and TRBJ1-1; no definite D call. Germline V gene sequence: CDR1 SGHTS, CDR2 YDEGEE. The CDR3 contains 14 residues. Trimming took 4 bases from V and 3 from J, leaving 13 bases between them. CDR3 in amino acids: CASSLSSPYTEAFF. The CDR3 bases are TGTGCCAGCAGCCTATCATCCCCATACACTGAAGCTTTCTTT.

The rearrangement joins TRBV6-5 to TRBJ2-5; 10 bases align to TRBD1. V was clipped by 7 bases and J by 4 bases; unmatched bases: 6. The CDR3 spans 14 residues. CDR1 is MNHEY and CDR2 is SVGAGI in the germline V gene. The CDR3 DNA follows: TGTGCCAGCAAGCGACAGGGGGCTGGAGAGACCCAGTACTTC. Translation: CASKRQGAGETQYF.

This clone appeared once. The chain is built from TRBV5-1 and TRBJ1-2; D is possibly TRBD1 (6 bases). Trimming pared 0 bases from V and 8 bases from J, leaving 14 bases between. This CDR3 spans 14 amino acids. From germline, CDR1 is SGHRS and CDR2 YFSETQ. CDR3 DNA sequence: TGCGCCAGCAGCTTGGCCATGGGGGCGCGGGGCTACACCTTC. Protein sequence: CASSLAMGARGYTF.

J is TRBJ2-2 and V is TRBV9; perhaps TRBD2 as D (5 bases). Trimming took 2 bases from V and 1 from J, leaving 9 bases between them. The germline CDR1 and CDR2 sequences are SGDLS and YYNGEE. This CDR3 has 15 amino acids. The CDR3 sequence: CASSVGLGNTGELFF. As DNA, the CDR3 is TGTGCCAGCAGCGTCGGACTGGGGAACACCGGGGAGCTGTTTTTT.

Regarding this clone: An end of the junction differs from the germline gene, which may be a read error. The chain uses TRBV20-1 and TRBJ1-4, with 7 bases fitting TRBD1. The CDR3 sequence is 11 residues long. Germline V gene data show CDR1 as DFQATT and CDR2 as SNEGSKA (reference sequence). CDR3 region: CSAFIAGTASF. DNA of the CDR3: TGCAGTGCTTTTATTGCCGGGACAGCGTCTTTT.

The V and J genes are TRBV7-9 and TRBJ1-5; D not resolved. In germline, CDR1 is SEHNR, CDR2 FQNEAQ (reference sequence). This CDR3 region has 13 residues. The V end lost 3 bases, the J end lost 6 bases, and 9 bases lay between the germline ends. The CDR3 is CASSFDRSQPQHF. Written as DNA, the CDR3 is TGTGCCAGCAGCTTCGATAGATCTCAGCCCCAGCATTTT.